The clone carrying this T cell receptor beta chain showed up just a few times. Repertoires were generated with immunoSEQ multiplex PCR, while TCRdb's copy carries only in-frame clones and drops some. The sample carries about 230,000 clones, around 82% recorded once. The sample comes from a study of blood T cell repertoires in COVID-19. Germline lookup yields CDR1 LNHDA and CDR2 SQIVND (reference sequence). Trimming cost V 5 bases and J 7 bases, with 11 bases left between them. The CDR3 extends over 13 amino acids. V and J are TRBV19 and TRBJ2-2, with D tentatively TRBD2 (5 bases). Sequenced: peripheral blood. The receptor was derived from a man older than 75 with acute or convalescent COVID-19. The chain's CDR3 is CASSPGIVGELFF. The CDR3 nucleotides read TGTGCCAGTAGTCCGGGGATCGTCGGGGAGCTGTTTTTT.